Shown below are 31 T cell receptor beta chains from a single sample sequenced in a study of shared clonotypes between healthy human individuals. Some clones are missing from TCRdb's copy, which holds only in-frame ones; the method was immunoSEQ multiplex PCR. The repertoire holds about 990,000 clones, with approximately 80% as singletons. Sequenced material: memory CD4+ T cells from PBMCs. Subset in this sample: CD45RA-negative fraction. The receptors were sampled from a man younger than 35 in good health. Some clones in this sample may be carry-over from other donors' samples.

This clone was picked up one time. The chain uses TRBV28 and TRBJ1-1; tentative D call: TRBD1 (5 bases). Trimming pared 3 bases from V and 10 bases from J, leaving 18 bases between. In germline, CDR1 is MDHEN, CDR2 SYDVKM. The CDR3 runs to 14 residues. The CDR3 sequence is CASSFGRALTRAFF. CDR3 DNA: TGTGCCAGCAGTTTCGGCAGGGCGCTCACGAGAGCTTTCTTT.

V gene TRBV6-1 combines with J gene TRBJ1-4; possibly TRBD1 for D (6 bases). The CDR3 covers 18 residues. The V gene's germline CDR1 is MNHNS and CDR2 SASEGT. V was shortened by 4 bases and J by 8 bases, with 26 bases between the two germline ends. As DNA, the CDR3 is TGTGCCAGCAGTGGCGAAATCAAGGGGGGGAATGATGTAGAAAAACTGTTTTTT. Amino acid sequence: CASSGEIKGGNDVEKLFF.

The chain combines TRBV9 with TRBJ2-5, with D tentatively TRBD2 (6 bases). This CDR3 is built from 11 residues. Germline V CDR1 and CDR2: SGDLS, YYNGEE. Between the trimmed V and J ends, which lost 4 bases and 9 bases, there was a span of 10 bases. CDR3 sequence (DNA): TGTGCCAGCAGCCCTGGAGGGGCCCAGTACTTC. It yields the protein CASSPGGAQYF.

V usage is TRBV5-1 and J usage is TRBJ2-3; D gene uncertain. CDR3 size: 12 residues. Trimming cost V 4 bases and J 2 bases, with 5 bases left between them. Per the germline V gene, CDR1 is SGHRS and CDR2 is YFSETQ. This chain's CDR3 is CASSLLTDTQYF. The CDR3 DNA reads as TGCGCCAGCAGCCTCCTCACAGATACGCAGTATTTT.

Remarks on this clone: No conserved phenylalanine or tryptophan is present at the end of the CDR3, so a read error is the likely explanation. This CDR3 reads CSVGGDMNTEAFS. CDR3 nucleotides: TGCAGCGTTGGGGGAGATATGAACACTGAAGCTTTCTCT. V and J are TRBV29-1 and TRBJ1-1; D remains ambiguous. Per germline, CDR1 SQVTM and CDR2 ANQGSEA. V was clipped by 4 bases and J by 0 bases, with 9 bases between them. This CDR3 contains 13 residues.

J is TRBJ1-1 and V is TRBV18, with no clear D. Germline V lookup: CDR1 KGHSH, CDR2 LQKENI. Trimming removed 4 bases at V and 0 bases at J, with 15 bases between. This CDR3 is built from 16 residues. As DNA, the CDR3 is TGTGCCAGCTCACGCCAGGCCCCCTACATGAACACTGAAGCTTTCTTT. It is translated as CASSRQAPYMNTEAFF. The complete variable domain, with remaining parts taken from reference TRBV18 and TRBJ1-1, reads NAGVMQNPRHLVRRRGQEARLRCSPMKGHSHVYWYRQLPEEGLKFMVYLQKENIIDESGMPKERFSAEFPKEGPSILRIQQVVRGDSAAYFCASSRQAPYMNTEAFFGQGTRLTVV.

The V call is TRBV19, the J call TRBJ2-4; 7 bases align to TRBD1. The V and J ends lost 8 bases and 0 bases, in that order; junction bases with no gene match: 10. This CDR3 is built from 16 residues. Per germline, CDR1 LNHDA and CDR2 SQIVND (reference sequence). The CDR3 region has the DNA TGTGCCAGTGGGACGGGACAGCCAATAGCCAAAAACATTCAGTACTTC. Amino acids: CASGTGQPIAKNIQYF.

A single count supports this clone. The chain couples TRBV7-2 to TRBJ2-7, with 11 positions matching TRBD2. Germline CDR1 and CDR2: SGHTA and FQGNSA. Trimming cost V 6 bases and J 7 bases; bases outside gene matches: 5. This CDR3 has 13 amino acids. The CDR3 bases are TGTGCCAGCAGGGGTGGGACTAGCGGAGAGCAGTACTTC. This translates into CASRGGTSGEQYF.

The chain is built from TRBV28 and TRBJ2-7, with 9 nucleotides matching TRBD1. This CDR3 has 15 amino acids. The V gene's germline CDR1 is MDHEN and CDR2 SYDVKM. With 5 bases clipped from V and 1 base from J, the junction kept 6 bases outside the gene matches. CDR3 DNA: TGTGCCAGCAGTGCCTCCGGGACAGGGTCCTACGAGCAGTACTTC. Translating it yields CASSASGTGSYEQYF.

This sequence joins TRBV30 and TRBJ2-4; tentative D call: TRBD1 (7 bases). Per germline, CDR1 GTSNPN and CDR2 SVGIG (reference sequence). V was clipped by 3 bases and J by 6 bases, with 21 bases between them. CDR3 size: 16 residues. CDR3 DNA: TGTGCCTGGAGAGGACAGGTTTTGGGACTCGGAAACATTCAGTACTTC. Its translation is CAWRGQVLGLGNIQYF.

The rearrangement uses TRBV19 and TRBJ2-7, with TRBD2 matching over 9 bases. V was clipped by 5 bases and J by 5 bases; unmatched bases: 4. Germline V gives CDR1 LNHDA, CDR2 SQIVND (reference sequence). This CDR3 has 13 amino acids. The CDR3 loop reads CASSGGLANEQYF. The CDR3 DNA sequence: TGTGCCAGTAGTGGGGGACTAGCTAACGAGCAGTACTTC.

This clone occurred a few times. The CDR3 reads CASSQDENNYGYTF. The CDR3 region has the DNA TGTGCCAGCAGCCAAGATGAGAACAACTATGGCTACACCTTC. This sequence joins TRBV4-2 and TRBJ1-2; no firm D call. The CDR3 covers 14 residues. V was cut by 0 bases and J by 2 bases, with 7 bases left in between. The germline V gene has CDR1 LGHNA and CDR2 YNFKEQ.

The chain links TRBV2 to TRBJ2-2; TRBD1 might be the D (6 bases). This CDR3 region has 14 residues. CDR1 is SNHLY, CDR2 FYNNEI, per germline. V gave up 7 bases and J gave up 3 bases, with 12 bases separating them. The CDR3 region has the DNA TGTGCCAGCATCGAACAGGGATACACCGGGGAGCTGTTTTTT. Translating gives CASIEQGYTGELFF.

V is TRBV9 and J is TRBJ2-3, with 7 bases fitting TRBD2. CDR3 length: 14 amino acids. Germline CDR1 is SGDLS and CDR2 is YYNGEE. With V trimmed by 4 bases and J by 4 bases, 6 bases remained unmatched. This CDR3 is CASSLAGLSDTQYF. The CDR3 DNA reads as TGTGCCAGCAGCTTAGCGGGTCTTTCAGATACGCAGTATTTT.

The J gene is TRBJ2-5, the V gene TRBV15, with 8 bases fitting TRBD1. The assigned J gene may be wrong: the sequence end matches TRBJ2-7 better. The CDR3 length is 13 residues. CDR1 and CDR2 (germline): LNHNV, YYDKDF (reference sequence). CDR3 sequence (DNA): TGTGCCACCAGCAGTCAGGGGGCATACGAGCAGTACTTC. It specifies CATSSQGAYEQYF.

V gene TRBV5-1 combines with J gene TRBJ1-1; tentatively, D is TRBD1 (5 bases). CDR3 length equals 14 residues. Germline V gene data show CDR1 as SGHRS and CDR2 as YFSETQ. The germline V and J ends were trimmed by 5 bases and 0 bases, with 11 bases remaining between them. The CDR3 here is CASSFGTVNTEAFF. The DNA of the CDR3 is TGCGCCAGCAGTTTCGGGACGGTGAACACTGAAGCTTTCTTT.

The chain links TRBV28 to TRBJ2-7, with a weak D call TRBD1 (6 bases). The germline V and J ends were trimmed by 2 bases and 3 bases, with 17 bases remaining between them. Germline assignment: CDR1 MDHEN and CDR2 SYDVKM. This CDR3 is 16 amino acids long. The CDR3 DNA reads TGTGCCAGCAGTTTAACAGGGTCGGTTATGGTCTACGAGCAGTACTTC. It encodes CASSLTGSVMVYEQYF.

The chain employs TRBV29-1 and TRBJ2-3; the D gene is possibly TRBD1 (5 bases). The CDR3 loop spans 13 amino acids. Germline values: CDR1 SQVTM, CDR2 ANQGSEA. The CDR3 bases are TGCAGTTTAGAGAGACAGAACACAGATACGCAGTATTTT. Encoded protein: CSLERQNTDTQYF.

The rearrangement links TRBV5-6 to TRBJ2-4; weak D call: TRBD1 (5 bases). Trimming stripped 1 base from V and 1 base from J, with 9 bases between. From germline, CDR1 is SGHDT and CDR2 YYEEEE. This CDR3 spans 15 amino acids. The CDR3 DNA reads as TGTGCCAGCAGCTTGCGACACAGGGCCAAAAACATTCAGTACTTC. Amino acids: CASSLRHRAKNIQYF.

This clone has just a few counts. The chain uses TRBV2 and TRBJ2-7; 8 positions match TRBD2. Per the germline V gene, CDR1 is SNHLY and CDR2 is FYNNEI. The V and J ends lost 4 bases and 3 bases, in that order; junction bases with no gene match: 2. This CDR3 contains 13 residues. CDR3 residues: CASSAGLGYEQYF. DNA of the CDR3: TGTGCCAGCAGTGCGGGACTAGGCTACGAGCAGTACTTC.

The rearrangement uses TRBV5-1 and TRBJ1-2; 7 positions match TRBD1. The germline V gene has CDR1 SGHRS and CDR2 YFSETQ. The junction had 13 bases not matched to a gene; V was cut back by 3 bases and J by 8 bases. This CDR3 has 15 amino acids. This CDR3 is CASSSVVDRALGYTF. The CDR3 bases are TGCGCCAGCAGCTCAGTAGTAGACAGGGCCCTAGGCTACACCTTC.

The J gene is TRBJ2-3, the V gene TRBV9; D not resolved. Germline V gives CDR1 SGDLS, CDR2 YYNGEE. This CDR3 spans 13 amino acids. With 3 bases removed from V and 5 bases from J, the gap between germline ends came to 10 bases. The DNA for the CDR3 is TGTGCCAGCAGCGCCACACAACGAGATACGCAGTATTTT. It specifies CASSATQRDTQYF.

The chain links TRBV29-1 to TRBJ2-4, with D possibly TRBD1 on 6 matching bases. The CDR3 totals 13 residues. V was clipped by 6 bases and J by 2 bases, with 11 bases between them. The germline CDR1 and CDR2 sequences are SQVTM and ANQGSEA. DNA for the CDR3: TGCAGCGTGGCCACAGGGACCAAAAACATTCAGTACTTC. Encoded protein: CSVATGTKNIQYF. Looking up the rest from reference TRBV29-1 and TRBJ2-4 gives the full variable domain: SAVISQKPSRDICQRGTSLTIQCQVDSQVTMMFWYRQQPGQSLTLIATANQGSEATYESGFVIDKFPISRPNLTFSTLTVSNMSPEDSSIYLCSVATGTKNIQYFGAGTRLSVL.

This chain uses TRBV29-1 with TRBJ2-5; D gene unclear. The germline gives CDR1 SQVTM, CDR2 ANQGSEA. The CDR3 has 11 residues. The germline V and J ends were trimmed by 4 bases and 5 bases, with 8 bases remaining between them. The CDR3 loop is CSVALKETQYF. The CDR3 DNA is TGCAGCGTTGCCCTCAAGGAGACCCAGTACTTC. Full variable domain (rest looked up from reference TRBV29-1 and TRBJ2-5): SAVISQKPSRDICQRGTSLTIQCQVDSQVTMMFWYRQQPGQSLTLIATANQGSEATYESGFVIDKFPISRPNLTFSTLTVSNMSPEDSSIYLCSVALKETQYFGPGTRLLVL.

The chain employs TRBV11-2 and TRBJ1-4; the match to TRBD1 covers 8 bases. Trimming at V came to 4 bases and at J to 0 bases, leaving 4 bases not matched to a gene. This CDR3 region has 16 residues. Per germline, CDR1 SGHAT and CDR2 FQNNGV. CDR3 DNA: TGTGCCAGCAGCTCAAGACAGGGGACAACTAATGAAAAACTGTTTTTT. Translation gives CASSSRQGTTNEKLFF.

This clone occurred a few times. CDR3 amino acids: CSVEEDRGKGDTQYF. As DNA, the CDR3 is TGCAGCGTTGAGGAGGACAGGGGAAAGGGAGATACGCAGTATTTT. J is TRBJ2-3 and V is TRBV29-1, with 9 bases fitting TRBD1. The V gene's germline CDR1 is SQVTM and CDR2 ANQGSEA. CDR3 length: 15 residues. Unmatched junction bases numbered 9, after V lost 3 bases and J lost 5 bases.

The chain couples TRBV5-6 to TRBJ2-7; D gene uncertain. This CDR3 comprises 15 residues. V lost 0 bases, J lost 3 bases, and 13 bases lay in between. CDR1 and CDR2 (germline): SGHDT, YYEEEE. The CDR3 spells CASSLGGSFYYEQYF. In DNA, the CDR3 is TGTGCCAGCAGCTTGGGCGGCAGTTTTTACTACGAGCAGTACTTC.

The rearrangement joins TRBV5-1 to TRBJ1-2; TRBD1 matches at 7 bases. The CDR3 covers 13 residues. Germline V gene data show CDR1 as SGHRS and CDR2 as YFSETQ. The J segment lost 6 bases and the V segment lost 2 bases, leaving 4 bases of the junction unmatched. The CDR3 spells CASSLNRGDGYTF. In nucleotides, the CDR3 is TGCGCCAGCAGCTTAAACAGGGGTGATGGCTACACCTTC. Drawing the rest from reference TRBV5-1 and TRBJ1-2, the complete variable domain is KAGVTQTPRYLIKTRGQQVTLSCSPISGHRSVSWYQQTPGQGLQFLFEYFSETQRNKGNFPGRFSGRQFSNSRSEMNVSTLELGDSALYLCASSLNRGDGYTFGSGTRLTVV.

This sequence joins TRBV19 and TRBJ2-5; 8 bases line up with TRBD1. CDR1 and CDR2 (germline): LNHDA, SQIVND (reference sequence). The CDR3 length is 13 residues. Trimming cost V 4 bases and J 4 bases; bases outside gene matches: 2. The CDR3 region has the DNA TGTGCCAGTAGTACAGGGGGCTTAGAGACCCAGTACTTC. Translated, it gives CASSTGGLETQYF.

The chain recombines TRBV30 with TRBJ2-1; D not certain. The CDR3 runs to 14 residues. CDR1 GTSNPN and CDR2 SVGIG come from the germline V gene (reference sequence). V shed 5 bases and J shed 2 bases, with 13 bases lying between them. CDR3 amino acids: CAWGGGWAYNEQFF. The CDR3 DNA follows: TGTGCCTGGGGCGGCGGATGGGCCTACAATGAGCAGTTCTTC.

This chain connects TRBV6-5 to TRBJ2-7, with a possible D match to TRBD2 (6 bases). The CDR3 is 12 residues long. The V gene lost 5 bases and the J gene lost 3 bases, with 8 bases spanning the gap. The germline CDR1 and CDR2 sequences are MNHEY and SVGAGI. Written as DNA, the CDR3 is TGTGCCAGCAGTACCGGGGGCTACGAGCAGTACTTC. It codes for CASSTGGYEQYF.